Listed below are T cell receptor beta chains from one sample, sequenced in a study of blood T cell repertoires in COVID-19. Some clones are missing from TCRdb's copy, which holds only in-frame ones; the method was immunoSEQ multiplex PCR. In the table there are about 190,000 clones, roughly 80% of which are singletons. The sequencing input was peripheral blood. The receptors here all came from a woman in her 50s with acute or convalescent COVID-19. Each CDR3 is given with its conserved first and last residue. The D gene is left open where the match is weak. Clone sizes are given selectively: once, few, many, or a class where the clone is expanded.

CASSRLTGDSTDTQYF TGTGCCAGCAGCCGATTGACAGGGGATTCCACAGATACGCAGTATTTT NA TRBJ2-3 TRBD1 TRBV5-6
CASRSSHRQAGANVLTF TGTGCCAGCAGGAGTTCTCATCGCCAGGCTGGGGCCAACGTCCTGACTTTC NA TRBJ2-6 NA TRBV27
CASSLLDRPTGELFF TGTGCCAGCAGTTTATTGGACAGGCCTACCGGGGAGCTGTTTTTT NA TRBJ2-2 TRBD1 TRBV28
CASSFRGFGEQYF TGTGCCAGCAGCTTCAGGGGTTTCGGGGAGCAGTACTTC NA TRBJ2-7 NA TRBV7-2
CATSDLDREPYNEQFF TGTGCCACCAGTGATCTTGACAGGGAACCCTACAATGAGCAGTTCTTC NA TRBJ2-1 TRBD1 TRBV24-1
CASSQESFRVSSYNEQFF TGTGCCAGCAGCCAAGAGTCGTTCCGGGTTAGCTCCTACAATGAGCAGTTCTTC NA TRBJ2-1 NA TRBV3-1/TRBV3-2
CASSVGVTGNQPQHF TGTGCCAGCAGTGTTGGCGTGACAGGGAACCAGCCCCAGCATTTT NA TRBJ1-5 TRBD1 TRBV2
CASSYRTGTDTQYF TGTGCCAGTAGTTATCGGACAGGCACAGATACGCAGTATTTT NA TRBJ2-3 NA TRBV19
CASSIDSSNYGYTF TGTGCCAGCAGCATCGACAGTTCTAACTATGGCTACACCTTC NA TRBJ1-2 NA TRBV6-5
CASGAKQYGYTF TGTGCTAGTGGGGCGAAACAGTATGGCTACACCTTC NA TRBJ1-2 NA TRBV12-5
CSVGWAYGYTF TGCAGCGTTGGATGGGCCTATGGCTACACCTTC once TRBJ1-2 NA TRBV29-1
CASSSQYNEQFF TGTGCCAGCAGTTCCCAATACAATGAGCAGTTCTTC NA TRBJ2-1 NA TRBV27
CASSRTATNEKLFF TGTGCCAGCAGTAGGACAGCCACTAATGAAAAACTGTTTTTT once TRBJ1-4 NA TRBV6-5